A single TCR beta chain is shown here with its context. Its specificity is unknown. Trimming cost V 4 bases and J 2 bases; bases outside gene matches: 6. The CDR3 is 16 residues long. The germline CDR1 and CDR2 sequences are SNHLY and FYNNEI. The data belong to a study of T cells after yellow fever vaccination. As for the study in general: Low-cell-number fractions were prepared with SMART-Seq v4 Ultra Low Input.

Via MiXCR, TCRdb re-called the 5' RACE reads, giving one row per CDR3 protein. The repertoire includes under 500,000 distinct CDR3 sequences, roughly a sixth of them detected once, and roughly 19% sits in the top ten. Findings of the study overall: Subsequent to the booster, the majority of primary-vaccination clones reappeared (around 95% CD4, 85% to 90% CD8). Faster peaking, at day 5 versus 15, marked a secondary response that was weaker.

The J gene is TRBJ2-5, the V gene TRBV2; TRBD1 aligns across 11 bases. This clonotype was obtained from a man aged 18 to 29 who received the YFV17D yellow fever vaccine. The sample was PBMCs, taken before the yellow fever booster vaccination. CDR3 DNA: TGTGCCAGCAGTGCCACCCGGGACAGGGGGCAAGAGACCCAGTACTTC. Translating it yields CASSATRDRGQETQYF.